One and the same sample provided the 8 T cell receptor beta chains below, sequenced in a study of CD8 T cells in Susac syndrome. Random hexamers were used to reverse transcribe an amount of about 0.5 to 1 ug RNA. One entry per CDR3 protein results from TCRdb running MiXCR on the immunoSEQ multiplex PCR reads. There are under 200,000 distinct CDR3 sequences in the sample; 90% to 95% occur only once, and about 0.15% lies in the top ten. The specimen sequenced was CD8+ T cells from PBMCs. The receptors shown here come from a human donor with multiple sclerosis.

The chain combines TRBV7-6 with TRBJ2-7; 7 nucleotides align to TRBD2. The CDR3 is made up of 13 amino acids. With V trimmed by 5 bases and J by 7 bases, 8 bases remained unmatched. Germline CDR1 and CDR2: SGHVS and FNYEAQ. CDR3 in DNA: TGTGCCAGCAGCACCCGGGCCGGGAGGGAGCAGTACTTC. Translation: CASSTRAGREQYF.

This sequence joins TRBV7-9 and TRBJ2-1; possibly TRBD1 or TRBD2 for D (6 bases each). The ends were cut back, 3 bases at V and 9 bases at J, with 9 bases in the middle. CDR1 and CDR2 from the germline V gene are SEHNR and FQNEAQ (reference sequence). This CDR3 spans 12 amino acids. The CDR3 coding sequence is TGTGCCAGCAGCTTGAGGGGGGCTGAGCAGTTCTTC. Protein product: CASSLRGAEQFF.

The V gene is TRBV12-3 or TRBV12-4, the J gene TRBJ2-1; D is unresolved. V dropped 6 bases and J dropped 8 bases, with 14 bases sitting between them. The CDR3 is made up of 13 amino acids. The CDR3 sequence is CASRNEPLDEQFF. The CDR3 DNA follows: TGTGCCAGCAGAAACGAGCCCCTCGATGAGCAGTTCTTC.

CDR3 sequence: CASSEGPSANNEQFF. The CDR3, as DNA: TGTGCCAGCAGTGAAGGGCCGTCCGCAAACAATGAGCAGTTCTTC. The rearrangement uses TRBV6-1 and TRBJ2-1; D not resolved. CDR1 and CDR2 (germline): MNHNS, SASEGT. V gave up 1 base and J gave up 5 bases, with 12 bases separating them. CDR3 length: 15 amino acids.

The chain couples TRBV13 to TRBJ2-1; 7 bases line up with TRBD2. The germline gives CDR1 PRHDT, CDR2 FYEKMQ (reference sequence). CDR3 length: 14 amino acids. Trimming took 7 bases from V and 2 from J; bases not matched to a gene: 5. The DNA for the CDR3 is TGTGCCAGCACCGAGCGGGGTACCTACAATGAGCAGTTCTTC. The encoded protein is CASTERGTYNEQFF.

V gene TRBV5-1 combines with J gene TRBJ2-7, with 13 bases lining up with TRBD2. Trimming at V came to 4 bases and at J to 2 bases, leaving 0 bases not matched to a gene. CDR1 and CDR2 from the germline V gene are SGHRS and YFSETQ. The CDR3 runs 14 residues. The CDR3 spells CASSTSGRAYEQYF. The CDR3 coding sequence is TGCGCCAGCAGCACTAGCGGGAGGGCCTACGAGCAGTACTTC. Variable domain in full (rest from reference TRBV5-1 and TRBJ2-7): KAGVTQTPRYLIKTRGQQVTLSCSPISGHRSVSWYQQTPGQGLQFLFEYFSETQRNKGNFPGRFSGRQFSNSRSEMNVSTLELGDSALYLCASSTSGRAYEQYFGPGTRLTVT.

This chain joins TRBV20-1 and TRBJ2-1, with D perhaps TRBD2 (6 bases). The V and J ends lost 6 bases and 9 bases respectively, with 15 bases between them. Germline-derived CDR1 and CDR2 are DFQATT and SNEGSKA (reference sequence). This CDR3 has 12 residues. CDR3 residues: CSADGLRGEQFF. The CDR3, as DNA: TGCAGTGCGGACGGACTACGAGGTGAGCAGTTCTTC.

This rearrangement joins TRBV5-6 to TRBJ2-7, with D uncertain. CDR1 is SGHDT, CDR2 YYEEEE, per germline. The V gene lost 7 bases and the J gene lost 0 bases, with 14 bases spanning the gap. The CDR3 consists of 14 residues. The chain's CDR3 is CASWVLWGSYEQYF. CDR3 coding DNA: TGTGCCAGCTGGGTCCTTTGGGGCTCCTACGAGCAGTACTTC. The variable domain in full, completed from reference TRBV5-6 and TRBJ2-7, reads DAGVTQSPTHLIKTRGQQVTLRCSPKSGHDTVSWYQQALGQGPQFIFQYYEEEERQRGNFPDRFSGHQFPNYSSELNVNALLLGDSALYLCASWVLWGSYEQYFGPGTRLTVT.